The clone carrying this T cell receptor beta chain was observed at least ten times. Its target is not known. This entry is derived from a study of early T cells in non-severe SARS-CoV-2 infection. Study in general: Chains stayed unpaired after sequencing of bulk RNA from unsorted whole blood. Study-level points and caveats: Missing private and CD4 specificities, VDJdb matching favored anti-spike CD8 responses.

The germline gives CDR1 DFQATT, CDR2 SNEGSKA (reference sequence). The CDR3 has 15 amino acids. The J segment lost 8 bases and the V segment lost 1 base, leaving 6 bases of the junction unmatched. Researchers tagged individual cDNA molecules with unique molecular identifiers. TCRdb reprocessed the 5' RACE reads with MiXCR, giving one entry per CDR3 protein. The sample contains roughly 48,000 distinct CDR3 sequences, 5.6% of which appear only once. The clonotype comes from an adult who was a healthcare worker with PCR-confirmed SARS-CoV-2 infection or an uninfected control (not recorded which). The J gene is TRBJ1-6, the V gene TRBV20-1, with 9 positions matching TRBD1. Sequenced sample: whole blood. CDR3 nucleotide sequence: TGCAGTGCTAGAGGACCGGGACAGGGCTATTCACCCCTCCACTTT. Protein product: CSARGPGQGYSPLHF.